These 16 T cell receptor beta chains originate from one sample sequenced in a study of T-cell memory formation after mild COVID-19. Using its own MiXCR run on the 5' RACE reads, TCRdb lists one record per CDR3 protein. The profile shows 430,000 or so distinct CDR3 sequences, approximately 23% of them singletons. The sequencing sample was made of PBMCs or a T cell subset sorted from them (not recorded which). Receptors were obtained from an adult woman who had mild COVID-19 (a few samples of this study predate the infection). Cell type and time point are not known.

DNA for the CDR3: TGTGCCAGCAGCGTCCCCAGCGGATCCTACAATGAGCAGTTCTTC. This sequence encodes CASSVPSGSYNEQFF. The chain carries TRBV27 and TRBJ2-1; D may be TRBD2 (5 bases). The V end was cut by 6 bases, the J end by 1 base, with 13 bases between. CDR1 and CDR2 (germline): MNHEY, SMNVEV (reference sequence). This CDR3 region has 15 residues.

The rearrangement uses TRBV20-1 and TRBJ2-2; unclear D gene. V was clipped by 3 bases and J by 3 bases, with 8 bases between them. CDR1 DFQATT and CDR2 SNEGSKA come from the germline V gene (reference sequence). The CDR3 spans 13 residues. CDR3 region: CSASPFDTGELFF. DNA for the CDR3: TGCAGTGCTAGTCCTTTCGACACCGGGGAGCTGTTTTTT.

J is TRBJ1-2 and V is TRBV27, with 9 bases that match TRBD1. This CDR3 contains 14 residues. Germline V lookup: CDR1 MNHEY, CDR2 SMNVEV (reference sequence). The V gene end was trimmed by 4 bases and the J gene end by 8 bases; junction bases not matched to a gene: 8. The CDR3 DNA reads TGTGCCAGCAGTTCGCGGACAGGGGCGAAAGGCTACACCTTC. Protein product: CASSSRTGAKGYTF.

The DNA for the CDR3 is TGTGCCAGCAGCGCAGAAGATATATACAATGAGCAGTTCTTC. This sequence encodes CASSAEDIYNEQFF. The V gene is TRBV9, the J gene TRBJ2-1; D gene unclear. Germline CDR1 is SGDLS and CDR2 is YYNGEE. The CDR3 consists of 14 residues. Trimming removed 3 bases at V and 4 bases at J, with 11 bases between. The full variable domain, in which reference TRBV9 and TRBJ2-1 provide the parts outside the CDR3, is DSGVTQTPKHLITATGQRVTLRCSPRSGDLSVYWYQQSLDQGLQFLIQYYNGEERAKGNILERFSAQQFPDLHSELNLSSLELGDSALYFCASSAEDIYNEQFFGPGTRLTVL.

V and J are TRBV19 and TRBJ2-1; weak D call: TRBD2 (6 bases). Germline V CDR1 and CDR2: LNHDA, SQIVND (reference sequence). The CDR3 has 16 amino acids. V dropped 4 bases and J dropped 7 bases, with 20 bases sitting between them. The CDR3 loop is CASSTDNQRRGNEQFF. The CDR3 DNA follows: TGTGCCAGTAGTACCGATAACCAAAGGAGGGGAAATGAGCAGTTCTTC.

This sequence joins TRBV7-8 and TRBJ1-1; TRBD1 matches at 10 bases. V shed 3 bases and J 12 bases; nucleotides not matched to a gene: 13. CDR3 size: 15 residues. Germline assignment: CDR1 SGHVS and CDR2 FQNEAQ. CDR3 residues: CASSFLIPGQGWPFF. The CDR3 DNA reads TGTGCCAGCAGCTTCCTGATCCCGGGACAGGGGTGGCCTTTCTTT.

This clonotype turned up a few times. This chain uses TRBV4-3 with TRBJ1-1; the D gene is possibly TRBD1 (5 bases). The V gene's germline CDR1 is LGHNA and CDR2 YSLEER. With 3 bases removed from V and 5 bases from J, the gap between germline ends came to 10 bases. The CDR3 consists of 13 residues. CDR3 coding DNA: TGCGCCAGCAGCCAGGGGGTTAGGACTGAAGCTTTCTTT. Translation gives CASSQGVRTEAFF.

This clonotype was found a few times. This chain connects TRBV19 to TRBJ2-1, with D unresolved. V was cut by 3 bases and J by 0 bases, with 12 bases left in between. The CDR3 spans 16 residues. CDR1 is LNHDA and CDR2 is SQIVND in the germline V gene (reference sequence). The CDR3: CASSITDGSSYNEQFF. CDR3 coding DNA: TGTGCCAGTAGTATCACAGACGGAAGCTCCTACAATGAGCAGTTCTTC.

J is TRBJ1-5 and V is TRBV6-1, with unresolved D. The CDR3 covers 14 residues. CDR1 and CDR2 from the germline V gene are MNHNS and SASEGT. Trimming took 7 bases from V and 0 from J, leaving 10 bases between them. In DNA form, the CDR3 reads TGTGCCAGCATGGAGATATTTAGCAATCAGCCCCAGCATTTT. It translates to CASMEIFSNQPQHF.

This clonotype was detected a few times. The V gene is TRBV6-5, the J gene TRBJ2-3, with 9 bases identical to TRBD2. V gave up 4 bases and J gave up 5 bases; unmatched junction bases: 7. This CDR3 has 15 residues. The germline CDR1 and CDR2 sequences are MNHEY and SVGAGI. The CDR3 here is CASSSLREGRDTQYF. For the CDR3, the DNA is TGTGCCAGCAGTTCCCTGCGGGAGGGCAGAGATACGCAGTATTTT.

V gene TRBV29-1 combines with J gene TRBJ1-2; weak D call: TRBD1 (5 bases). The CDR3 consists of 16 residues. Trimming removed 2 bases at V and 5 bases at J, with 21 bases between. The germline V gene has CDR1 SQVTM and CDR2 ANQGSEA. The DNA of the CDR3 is TGCAGCGTTGAAAGCGGGGGATTCCTCTCCGGATATGGCTACACCTTC. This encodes CSVESGGFLSGYGYTF.

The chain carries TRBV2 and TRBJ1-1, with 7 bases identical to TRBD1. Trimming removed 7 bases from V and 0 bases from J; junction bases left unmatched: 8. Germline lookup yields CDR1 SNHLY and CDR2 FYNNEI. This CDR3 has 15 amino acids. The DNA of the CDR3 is TGTGCCAGCAATCCCCTGACAGGGTTGAACACTGAAGCTTTCTTT. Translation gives CASNPLTGLNTEAFF.

The CDR3 is CASSPRTGRKSLSGANVLTF. CDR3 bases: TGTGCCAGCAGCCCCCGGACAGGGAGGAAATCTCTCTCTGGGGCCAACGTCCTGACTTTC. This chain links TRBV7-9 with TRBJ2-6; 8 bases line up with TRBD1. Germline CDR1 SEHNR, CDR2 FQNEAQ (reference sequence). The CDR3 is 20 residues long. Trimming removed 5 bases from V and 0 bases from J; junction bases left unmatched: 15.

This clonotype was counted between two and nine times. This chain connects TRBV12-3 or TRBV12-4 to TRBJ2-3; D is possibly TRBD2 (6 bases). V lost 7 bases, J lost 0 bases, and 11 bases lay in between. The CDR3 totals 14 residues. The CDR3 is CASTQSGSTDTQYF. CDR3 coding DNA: TGTGCCAGCACCCAAAGCGGGAGCACAGATACGCAGTATTTT.

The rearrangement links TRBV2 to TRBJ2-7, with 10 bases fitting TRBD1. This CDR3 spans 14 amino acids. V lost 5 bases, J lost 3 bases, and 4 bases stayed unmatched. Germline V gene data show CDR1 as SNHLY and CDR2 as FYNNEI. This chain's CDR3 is CASSKTGGNYEQYF. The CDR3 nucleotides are TGTGCCAGCAGTAAGACAGGGGGCAACTACGAGCAGTACTTC.

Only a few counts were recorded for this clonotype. This CDR3 reads CASSLYRVYNEQFF. The CDR3 nucleotides read TGTGCCAGCAGTTTATACAGGGTCTACAATGAGCAGTTCTTC. J is TRBJ2-1 and V is TRBV27, with D maybe TRBD1 (6 bases). The CDR3 spans 14 residues. Germline CDR1 and CDR2: MNHEY and SMNVEV (reference sequence). V lost 1 base and J 3 bases, leaving 7 bases between the germline ends.